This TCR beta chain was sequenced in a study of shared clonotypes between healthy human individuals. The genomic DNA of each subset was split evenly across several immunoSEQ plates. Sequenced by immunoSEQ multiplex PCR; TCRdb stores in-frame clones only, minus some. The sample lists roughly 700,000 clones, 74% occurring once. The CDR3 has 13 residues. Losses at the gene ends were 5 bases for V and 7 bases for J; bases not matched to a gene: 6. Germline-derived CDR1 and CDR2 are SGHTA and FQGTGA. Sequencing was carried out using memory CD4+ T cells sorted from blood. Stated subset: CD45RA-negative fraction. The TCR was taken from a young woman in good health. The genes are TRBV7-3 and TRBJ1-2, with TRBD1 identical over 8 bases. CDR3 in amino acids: CASSLGQGFGYTF. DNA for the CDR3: TGTGCCAGCAGCCTAGGACAGGGATTTGGCTACACCTTC.